This passage covers 16 T cell receptor beta chains from one sample sequenced in a study of a mutant IDH1 vaccine in newly diagnosed glioma. Their recognized antigens are unknown. The repertoire was sequenced with immunoSEQ multiplex PCR; TCRdb's copy has only in-frame clones and lacks some. The sample contains approximately 84,000 clones, approximately 78% of which appear only once. As to time point: week 47, end of study. Doses consisted of 300 ug of mutant IDH1 20-mer peptide each, paired with topical imiquimod. This material consisted of PBMCs, taken from a glioma patient whose treatment included an IDH1 peptide vaccine. These receptor sequences come from a man aged 35-49 years with glioma.

The chain has TRBV18 and TRBJ2-2, with D unresolved. The germline V and J ends were trimmed by 2 bases and 1 base, with 14 bases remaining between them. CDR1 is KGHSH and CDR2 is LQKENI in the germline V gene. The CDR3 sequence is 17 residues long. This CDR3 is CASSPNRVWENTGELFF. The CDR3, as DNA: TGTGCCAGCTCACCAAATAGGGTTTGGGAGAACACCGGGGAGCTGTTTTTT.

This rearrangement joins TRBV15 to TRBJ1-5; D ambiguous. V dropped 3 bases and J dropped 2 bases, with 8 bases sitting between them. The CDR3 contains 14 residues. The germline V gene has CDR1 LNHNV and CDR2 YYDKDF (reference sequence). CDR3 coding DNA: TGTGCCACCAGCAGGCCAGGCCGCAATCAGCCCCAGCATTTT. Its translation: CATSRPGRNQPQHF.

This chain uses TRBV7-2 with TRBJ1-2; D call uncertain. The germline V gene has CDR1 SGHTA and CDR2 FQGNSA. The V and J ends lost 5 bases and 2 bases respectively, with 18 bases between them. The CDR3 is 16 residues long. This CDR3 reads CASSPGHEIRNYGYTF. In nucleotides, the CDR3 is TGTGCCAGCAGCCCCGGCCACGAGATTAGGAACTATGGCTACACCTTC.

V is TRBV7-3 and J is TRBJ1-1; D gene uncertain. Per germline, CDR1 SGHTA and CDR2 FQGTGA. Trimming cost V 0 bases and J 3 bases, with 5 bases left between them. This CDR3 has 13 amino acids. DNA of the CDR3: TGTGCCAGCAGCTTAACGAAAGACACTGAAGCTTTCTTT. Translated, it gives CASSLTKDTEAFF.

This CDR3 is CASSPGTTRGTEAFF. The DNA for the CDR3 is TGTGCCAGCTCACCGGGGACAACTCGGGGCACTGAAGCTTTCTTT. The chain is built from TRBV18 and TRBJ1-1, with D perhaps TRBD1 (6 bases). CDR1 is KGHSH and CDR2 is LQKENI in the germline V gene. The CDR3 extends over 15 amino acids. Trimming pared 3 bases from V and 4 bases from J, leaving 15 bases between. The complete variable domain, with remaining parts taken from reference TRBV18 and TRBJ1-1, reads NAGVMQNPRHLVRRRGQEARLRCSPMKGHSHVYWYRQLPEEGLKFMVYLQKENIIDESGMPKERFSAEFPKEGPSILRIQQVVRGDSAAYFCASSPGTTRGTEAFFGQGTRLTVV.

This rearrangement joins TRBV5-6 to TRBJ1-4, with D possibly TRBD1 on 6 matching bases. The V gene's germline CDR1 is SGHDT and CDR2 YYEEEE. The CDR3 has 15 residues. The ends were cut back, 5 bases at V and 6 bases at J, with 17 bases in the middle. The CDR3 coding sequence is TGTGCCAGCAGTTACAACAGGGAGGCTTATGAAAAACTGTTTTTT. Encoded protein: CASSYNREAYEKLFF.

V is TRBV4-3 and J is TRBJ1-6; D is undetermined. Per the germline V gene, CDR1 is LGHNA and CDR2 is YSLEER. The germline V and J ends were trimmed by 3 bases and 8 bases, with 11 bases remaining between them. The CDR3 sequence is 14 residues long. The CDR3 DNA sequence: TGCGCCAGCAGCCATGGGAGGGAGTATTCACCCCTCCACTTT. It specifies CASSHGREYSPLHF.

This clone appeared many times. V usage is TRBV4-3 and J usage is TRBJ2-2; 9 bases map to TRBD2. Germline V gene lookup returns CDR1 LGHNA and CDR2 YSLEER. Unmatched junction bases numbered 6, after V lost 4 bases and J lost 0 bases. The CDR3 extends over 17 amino acids. The CDR3 DNA sequence: TGCGCCAGCAGCCCGGGACTAGCCCTACCGAACACCGGGGAGCTGTTTTTT. Translating it yields CASSPGLALPNTGELFF.

Only a few counts were recorded for this clone. The CDR3: CAWSVLGGYTEAFF. The CDR3 DNA reads TGTGCCTGGAGTGTACTGGGGGGGTACACTGAAGCTTTCTTT. The chain is built from TRBV30 and TRBJ1-1, with a weak D call TRBD1 (5 bases). Germline CDR1 GTSNPN, CDR2 SVGIG (reference sequence). Between the trimmed V and J ends, which lost 0 bases and 3 bases, there was a span of 11 bases. This CDR3 has 14 amino acids.

The rearrangement joins TRBV5-6 to TRBJ1-2; D is unclear. This CDR3 comprises 13 residues. CDR1 and CDR2 from the germline V gene are SGHDT and YYEEEE. V lost 7 bases, J lost 3 bases, and 13 bases lay in between. CDR3 nucleotides: TGTGCCAGCGAGTACGGACCGCACTATGGCTACACCTTC. Translating it yields CASEYGPHYGYTF.

This clone has just a few counts. The chain links TRBV7-6 to TRBJ2-2, with a possible D match to TRBD1 (5 bases). This CDR3 is 13 amino acids long. From germline, CDR1 is SGHVS and CDR2 FNYEAQ. Trimming removed 5 bases at V and 7 bases at J, with 11 bases between. The chain's CDR3 is CASSSRVIGELFF. The CDR3 region has the DNA TGTGCCAGCAGCAGCAGGGTTATCGGGGAGCTGTTTTTT.

The genes are TRBV27 and TRBJ1-1; tentative D call: TRBD1 (6 bases). The CDR3 is 15 amino acids. CDR1 is MNHEY, CDR2 SMNVEV, per germline (reference sequence). The V end was cut by 3 bases, the J end by 5 bases, with 16 bases between. The CDR3: CASSFDTGTKTEAFF. The CDR3 nucleotides read TGTGCCAGCAGTTTCGATACAGGGACGAAGACTGAAGCTTTCTTT.

V usage is TRBV29-1 and J usage is TRBJ2-3; 7 bases are shared with TRBD2. The germline V gene has CDR1 SQVTM and CDR2 ANQGSEA. The CDR3 covers 13 residues. V was pared by 7 bases and J by 0 bases, with 4 bases of the junction left unmatched. For the CDR3, the DNA is TGCAGCGCACGACTAGCCAGCACAGATACGCAGTATTTT. Translation gives CSARLASTDTQYF.

In this sample, this clone turned up a few times. Other nucleotide sequences from this sample produce the same CDR3. The rearrangement uses TRBV27 and TRBJ1-1; TRBD1 is a possible D gene (5 bases). Germline loops: CDR1 MNHEY, CDR2 SMNVEV (reference sequence). The CDR3 contains 14 residues. V was shortened by 0 bases and J by 5 bases, with 10 bases between the two germline ends. Here the CDR3 reads CASSLSGGLTEAFF. CDR3 nucleotides: TGTGCCAGCAGTTTATCCGGGGGTTTGACTGAAGCTTTCTTT.

The gene calls are TRBV7-2 and TRBJ2-5; D remains ambiguous. V was clipped by 3 bases and J by 2 bases, with 7 bases between them. The CDR3 is 13 residues long. The germline V gene has CDR1 SGHTA and CDR2 FQGNSA. The CDR3 DNA sequence: TGTGCCAGCAGCTTTCCAAAGCAAGAGACCCAGTACTTC. It yields the protein CASSFPKQETQYF.

The chain uses TRBV19 and TRBJ2-3; 11 bases are a match to TRBD2. The germline CDR1 and CDR2 sequences are LNHDA and SQIVND (reference sequence). CDR3 length equals 15 residues. Trimming cost V 7 bases and J 3 bases; bases outside gene matches: 6. CDR3 loop: CASKLSSGRTDTQYF. The DNA for the CDR3 is TGTGCCAGTAAGCTGTCTAGCGGGAGGACAGATACGCAGTATTTT.